This T cell receptor (beta chain) is drawn from a study of control samples from healthy donors and cancer patients. Only in-frame clones appear in the TCRdb table, and some are missing; sequencing was by immunoSEQ multiplex PCR. The sample holds 100,000 to 150,000 clones, roughly 90% seen once. This clone has just one count. The CDR3 is 14 amino acids. Per the germline V gene, CDR1 is SGHNT and CDR2 is YYREEE (reference sequence). V dropped 2 bases and J dropped 7; count of bases not matched to a gene: 4. This sequence joins TRBV5-4 and TRBJ2-1; 9 bases fit TRBD2. The source of this sequence is a man aged 18 to 30 in good health. Sequenced: blood. For the CDR3, the DNA is TGTGCCAGCAGCTTACGACTAGCGGAGAATGAGCAGTTCTTC. It encodes CASSLRLAENEQFF.